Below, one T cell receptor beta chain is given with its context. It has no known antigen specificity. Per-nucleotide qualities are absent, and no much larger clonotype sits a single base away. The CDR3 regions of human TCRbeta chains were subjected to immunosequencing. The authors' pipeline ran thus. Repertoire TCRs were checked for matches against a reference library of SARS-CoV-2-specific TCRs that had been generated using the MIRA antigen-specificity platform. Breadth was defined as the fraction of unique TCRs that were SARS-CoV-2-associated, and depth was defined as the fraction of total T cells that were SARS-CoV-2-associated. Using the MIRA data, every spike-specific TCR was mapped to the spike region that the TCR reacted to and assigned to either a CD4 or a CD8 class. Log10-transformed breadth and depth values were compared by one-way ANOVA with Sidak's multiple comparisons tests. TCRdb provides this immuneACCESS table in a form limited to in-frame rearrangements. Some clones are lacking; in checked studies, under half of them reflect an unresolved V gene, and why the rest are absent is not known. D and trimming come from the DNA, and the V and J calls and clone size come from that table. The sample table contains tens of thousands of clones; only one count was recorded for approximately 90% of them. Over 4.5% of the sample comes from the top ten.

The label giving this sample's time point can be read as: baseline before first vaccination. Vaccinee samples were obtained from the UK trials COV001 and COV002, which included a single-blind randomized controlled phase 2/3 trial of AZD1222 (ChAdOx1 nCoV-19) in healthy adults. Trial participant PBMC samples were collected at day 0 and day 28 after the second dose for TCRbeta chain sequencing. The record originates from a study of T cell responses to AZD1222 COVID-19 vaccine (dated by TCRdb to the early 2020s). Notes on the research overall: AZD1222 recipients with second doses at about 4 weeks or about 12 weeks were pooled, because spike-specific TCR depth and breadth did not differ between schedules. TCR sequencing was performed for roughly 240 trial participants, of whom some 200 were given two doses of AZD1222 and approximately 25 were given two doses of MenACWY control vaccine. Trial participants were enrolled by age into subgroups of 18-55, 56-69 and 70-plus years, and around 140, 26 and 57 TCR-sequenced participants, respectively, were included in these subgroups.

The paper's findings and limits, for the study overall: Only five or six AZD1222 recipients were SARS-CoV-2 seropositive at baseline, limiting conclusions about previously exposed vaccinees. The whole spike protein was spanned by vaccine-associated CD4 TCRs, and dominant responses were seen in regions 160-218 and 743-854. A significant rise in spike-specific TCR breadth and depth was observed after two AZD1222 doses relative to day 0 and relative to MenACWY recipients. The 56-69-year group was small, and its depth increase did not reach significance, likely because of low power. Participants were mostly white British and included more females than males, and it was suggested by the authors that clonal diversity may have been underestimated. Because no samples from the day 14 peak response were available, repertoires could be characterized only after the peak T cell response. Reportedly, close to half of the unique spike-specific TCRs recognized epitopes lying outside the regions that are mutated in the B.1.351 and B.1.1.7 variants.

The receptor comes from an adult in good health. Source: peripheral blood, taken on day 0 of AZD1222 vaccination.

The DNA is as follows: TGCAGCGTTCTCAGCGATAGCAATCAGCCCCAGCATTTT. This encodes CSVLSDSNQPQHF. The V and J segments used are TRBV29-1 and TRBJ1-5; the D gene cannot be named for sure. CDR1 and CDR2, per the germline V gene, are SQVTM and ANQGSEA. Deletion took 5 bases off V and 0 bases off J, with a span of 8 bases between the germline ends. The cysteine opens and the phenylalanine closes a CDR3 of 13 amino acids. The retained sequence is limited to the CDR3, 39 bases, with the frame set at the first base. This CDR3, with the reference TRBV29-1 and TRBJ1-5 proteins standing in past its ends, gives the full variable domain SAVISQKPSRDICQRGTSLTIQCQVDSQVTMMFWYRQQPGQSLTLIATANQGSEATYESGFVIDKFPISRPNLTFSTLTVSNMSPEDSSIYLCSVLSDSNQPQHFGDGTRLSIL.